Listed below are T cell receptor beta chains from one sample, sequenced in a study of OX40 agonist ivuxolimab in advanced cancers. TCRdb's table, derived via immunoSEQ multiplex PCR, lists solely in-frame clones and lacks some. This table holds fewer than 55,000 clones, about 85% found once. The sample was CD4+ or CD8+ T cells sorted from blood, taken in a trial of the OX40 agonist ivuxolimab. These receptor sequences come from an adult with an advanced solid tumor such as melanoma, head and neck, liver or kidney cancer. The conserved cysteine and the conserved F or W are not part of the CDR3 here.

j_call | v_call | cdr3_length | cdr3_aa
TRBJ2-3 | TRBV19 | 14 | ASSPSLGDITDTQY
TRBJ1-2 | TRBV27 | 12 | ASSLQGASYGYT
TRBJ1-5 | TRBV4-2 | 18 | ASSQDHWGQGFISNQPQH
TRBJ2-7 | TRBV19 | 11 | ASSIVRGGEQY
TRBJ2-5 | TRBV14 | 12 | ASSQWTGRETQY
TRBJ1-2 | TRBV5-8 | 13 | ASSPWTGGNHGYT
TRBJ2-3 | TRBV5-1 | 12 | ASSLGPRGDTQY
TRBJ1-3 | TRBV4-1 | 15 | ASSQDPQGLPGNTIY
TRBJ1-1 | TRBV5-8 | 11 | ASSLNSFDEAF
TRBJ1-6 | TRBV6-4 | 14 | ASTMKHRPYNSPLH
TRBJ1-5 | TRBV30 | 11 | AWSVDGNQPQH
TRBJ1-1 | TRBV5-1 | 11 | ASSSSPGEHAF
TRBJ2-1 | TRBV2 | 10 | ASRAPPGQMF
TRBJ1-5 | TRBV7-3 | 13 | ASNHSAHSNQPQH
TRBJ2-7 | TRBV7-9 | 12 | ASSLEDFGYEQY
TRBJ2-3 | TRBV6-6 | 12 | ASSPARSTDTQY
TRBJ1-2 | TRBV4-3 | 13 | ASSQERGGYYGYT
TRBJ1-4 | TRBV4-3 | 13 | ASRGLEDTGEKLF
TRBJ2-7 | TRBV27 | 11 | ASSSAGTYEQY
TRBJ2-2 | TRBV6-4 | 14 | ASRGLAGESTGELF
TRBJ1-1 | TRBV4-1 | 12 | ASSQVQGYTEAF
TRBJ2-2 | TRBV2 | 14 | ASSDSMGTVTGELF
TRBJ2-1 | TRBV7-9 | 13 | ASSLTSGVGNEQF
TRBJ1-4 | TRBV2 | 13 | ASSGSGGVGEKLF
TRBJ1-1 | TRBV6-1 | 11 | ASSELRQGGAF
TRBJ1-1 | TRBV28 | 11 | ASSFRMNTEAF
TRBJ1-1 | TRBV30 | 9 | AWSWGTEAF
TRBJ2-5 | TRBV10-2 | 14 | ASSESRRGGFETQY
TRBJ1-5 | TRBV6-1 | 11 | ASRGDGEQPQH
TRBJ1-2 | TRBV5-8 | 12 | ASSKPGQGYGYT
TRBJ1-2 | TRBV19 | 13 | ASSIDLETGNTET